The T cell receptor beta chain described here comes from a study of regulatory T cells in long-lasting Graves disease. Combining iRepertoire HTBI primers with Arm-PCR of CDR3 regions, the authors built TCR beta libraries. Each CDR3 protein gets one entry after TCRdb re-called the multiplex PCR reads with MiXCR. The sample comprises more than 300,000 distinct CDR3 sequences, about a sixth of which are singletons, and 20% to 25% rests with the top ten. This clonotype was detected only a few times. Time point: newly diagnosed GD, antithyroid drugs for less than 3 months. Scientists built the TCR library using RNA that was extracted from PBMCs. The germline V gene encodes CDR1 SGHVS and CDR2 FQNEAQ. This CDR3 region has 14 residues. Between the trimmed V and J ends, which lost 1 base and 5 bases, there was a span of 11 bases. The sample also formed part of further work on T cells in Graves' hyperthyroidism and ophthalmopathy.

The genes are TRBV7-8 and TRBJ1-2; D is perhaps TRBD1 (5 bases). This receptor was taken from a woman aged 18 to 35 with Graves disease. This material consisted of peripheral blood mononuclear cells (PBMCs), taken at new diagnosis, from a patient treated with antithyroid drugs. This chain's CDR3 is CASSLGQGWYGYTF. The CDR3 region has the DNA TGTGCCAGCAGCTTAGGTCAGGGCTGGTATGGCTACACCTTC.